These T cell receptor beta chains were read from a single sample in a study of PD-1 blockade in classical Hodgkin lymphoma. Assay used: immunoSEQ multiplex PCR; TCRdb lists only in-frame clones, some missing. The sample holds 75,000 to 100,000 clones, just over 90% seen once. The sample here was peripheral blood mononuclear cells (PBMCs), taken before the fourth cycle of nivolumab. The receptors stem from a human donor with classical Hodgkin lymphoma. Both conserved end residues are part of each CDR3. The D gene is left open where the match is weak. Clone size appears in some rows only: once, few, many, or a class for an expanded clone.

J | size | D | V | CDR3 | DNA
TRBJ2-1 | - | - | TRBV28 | CASSSGGLSSYNEQFF | TGTGCCAGCAGTTCAGGTGGCTTGAGCTCCTACAATGAGCAGTTCTTC
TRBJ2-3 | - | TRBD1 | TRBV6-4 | CASSKDRGRGDTQYF | TGTGCCAGCAGTAAGGACAGGGGGCGCGGAGATACGCAGTATTTT
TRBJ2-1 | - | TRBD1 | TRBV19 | CASSPRDEPQGAWAGVGFF | TGTGCCAGTAGCCCTCGGGATGAACCACAGGGGGCGTGGGCGGGAGTGGGGTTCTTC
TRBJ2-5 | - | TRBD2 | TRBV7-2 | CASSSTAGGQETQYF | TGTGCCAGCAGCTCAACCGCGGGAGGACAAGAGACCCAGTACTTC
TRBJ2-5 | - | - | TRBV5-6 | CASSLYVGGPETQYF | TGTGCCAGCAGCTTGTACGTGGGAGGCCCAGAGACCCAGTACTTC
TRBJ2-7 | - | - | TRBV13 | CASSPWDGNYEQYF | TGTGCCAGCAGCCCCTGGGACGGAAACTACGAGCAGTACTTC
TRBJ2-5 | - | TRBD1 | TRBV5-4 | CASSWGQGAYQETQYF | TGTGCCAGCAGCTGGGGACAGGGGGCGTACCAAGAGACCCAGTACTTC
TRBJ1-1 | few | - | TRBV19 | CASSETEGGTEAFF | TGTGCCAGTAGCGAGACAGAGGGTGGGACTGAAGCTTTCTTT
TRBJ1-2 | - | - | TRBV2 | CASNAGPLNYGYTF | TGTGCCAGCAACGCAGGACCACTTAACTATGGCTACACTTTC
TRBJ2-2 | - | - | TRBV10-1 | CASSEGRVDTGELFF | TGCGCCAGCAGTGAAGGCAGGGTGGACACCGGGGAGCTGTTTTTT
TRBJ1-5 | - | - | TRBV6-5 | CASSYSRLQPQHF | TGTGCCAGCAGTTACTCGAGATTGCAGCCCCAGCATTTT
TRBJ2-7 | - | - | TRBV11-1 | CASSLGPGPSYEQYF | TGTGCCAGCAGCTTAGGACCCGGGCCTTCCTACGAGCAGTACTTC